Detailed here is one TCR beta chain. Its antigen remains unknown. A much larger clone differs by one base, so this may be a read error. MiXCR was run by TCRdb on the 5' RACE reads, yielding one entry per CDR3 protein. The table shows approximately 39,000 distinct CDR3 sequences, with about 6% occurring only once. This sample is part of a study of spatial heterogeneity in lung cancer. Study overall: Raw reads showed each unique TCR and UMI combination turning up more than ten times on average. Points from the study as a whole: Ubiquitous expanded tumor TCRs were observed in blood more at resection than follow-up.

Stated time point: sample taken at primary tumor resection. Tumor, nontumor lung or frozen PBMC supplied whole RNA, sequenced without sorting. Samples were obtained from around 72 donors, all untreated early-stage non-small cell lung cancer patients. The V end was cut by 6 bases, the J end by 2 bases, with 8 bases between. CDR1 and CDR2 from the germline V gene are MDHEN and SYDVKM. CDR3 size: 12 residues. Source: PBMCs, taken at surgery. The V call is TRBV28, the J call TRBJ2-7; no reliable D call. This TCR was recovered from a male donor with early-stage non-small cell lung cancer. CDR3 sequence (DNA): TGTGCCAGCAGGCTTTCCCCCTACGAGCAGTACTTC. Its protein is CASRLSPYEQYF.